The rows below give T cell receptor beta chains drawn from one sample of a study of siplizumab effects on memory and regulatory T cells. The data were produced by immunoSEQ multiplex PCR, yet TCRdb's version contains in-frame clones alone and is incomplete. The data show tens of thousands of clones, approximately 89% seen once. Sequenced: Tregs sorted from blood. All receptors come from a human donor in good health. The conserved cysteine and the conserved F or W are not part of the CDR3 here. D genes are given only for firm matches. Expanded clones get a size class; other rows say once, few or many, or leave the size out.

>once|TRBV29-1|TRBD2|12
SMVRLAVTDTQY
>NA|TRBV27|NA|12
ASSLNRRDTEAF
>NA|TRBV4-2|NA|14
ASSQVGSDTNYGYT
>NA|TRBV7-9|NA|10
ASSLGLRTQY
>NA|TRBV2|TRBD1|12
ASRGGQGGYGYT
>NA|TRBV18|NA|11
ASSAGGRQPQH
>NA|TRBV5-1|NA|13
ASSLRQGEVDTQY
>few|TRBV7-9|TRBD2|14
ASSLAMAGASGELF
>NA|TRBV2|NA|14
ASRLAGRSGSNEQF
>NA|TRBV19|NA|16
ASSILFGGSSSNQPQH
>NA|TRBV4-1|NA|14
ASSPLGRTLGQPQH
>NA|TRBV5-6|NA|14
ASSLMGAVNINTIY
>NA|TRBV7-2|NA|13
ASSSRAAAYNEQF
>NA|TRBV11-3|NA|10
ASSTEAAEQY
>NA|TRBV6-6|NA|14
ASRESGTQGMGEQY
>once|TRBV5-4|TRBD2|13
ASSSSGRISYEQY
>NA|TRBV29-1|TRBD2|13
SVELAGGSPDTQY
>NA|TRBV6-6|NA|14
ASSYTSRGGGQPQH
>few|TRBV5-1|NA|14
ASSFLTTQVPQEQY
>once|TRBV5-1|NA|10
ASSLAGNEQF
>NA|TRBV7-6|NA|11
ASSFIENTEAF
>few|TRBV7-2|NA|15
ASSLADTGYGNEKLF
>once|TRBV11-2|TRBD1|12
ASSFRTGWETQY
>NA|TRBV18|NA|11
ASSPLNFETQY
>once|TRBV7-8|TRBD1|11
ASSLRTGYGYT
>once|TRBV29-1|TRBD1|10
SVGTGGSGYT
>NA|TRBV4-1|TRBD1|14
ASSQAGTGGNTEAF
>NA|TRBV5-1|NA|10
ASSLALDTIY
>NA|TRBV29-1|TRBD2|12
SVDFGTSGRELF
>NA|TRBV2|NA|15
ASSEDRVWWKNTEAF
>NA|TRBV6-6|NA|12
ASRPVMNHYEQY
>once|TRBV25-1|TRBD2|13
ASGGLAGTYNEQF
>NA|TRBV19|NA|12
ASSQGQSQETQY
>NA|TRBV6-6|NA|12
ASSPQGHKNIQY
>NA|TRBV11-1|NA|10
ASSPGNTEAF
>NA|TRBV7-9|NA|9
ASTQRDTQY
>NA|TRBV18|NA|11
ASSPRLNEKLF
>NA|TRBV6-5|TRBD1|10
ASSRTGGGYT
>NA|TRBV19|TRBD2|17
ASSIDHGTSVRPAYEQY
>few|TRBV7-8|NA|14
ASSYRAGVDKNIQY
>NA|TRBV28|NA|14
ASSVQGSPWSHEQY
>NA|TRBV30|TRBD1|16
AWSVLLGRQGGSTEAF
>NA|TRBV11-2|NA|10
ASSLNHNEQF
>once|TRBV11-3|TRBD2|15
ASSLRTSGQVYNEQF
>NA|TRBV9|NA|15
ASSVGIRDSRTGELF
>once|TRBV5-1|NA|13
ASSSLGGRNYGYT